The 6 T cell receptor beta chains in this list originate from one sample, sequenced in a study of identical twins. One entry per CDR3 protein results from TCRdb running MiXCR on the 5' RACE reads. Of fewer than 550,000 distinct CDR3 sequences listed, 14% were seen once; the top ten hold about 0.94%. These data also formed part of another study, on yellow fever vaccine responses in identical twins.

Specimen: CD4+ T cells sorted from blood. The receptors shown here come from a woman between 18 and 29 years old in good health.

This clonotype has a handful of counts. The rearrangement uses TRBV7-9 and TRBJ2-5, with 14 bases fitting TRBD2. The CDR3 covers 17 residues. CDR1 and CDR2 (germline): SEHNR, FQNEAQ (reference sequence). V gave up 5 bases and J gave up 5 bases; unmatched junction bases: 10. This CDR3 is CASSVGLAGGAGETQYF. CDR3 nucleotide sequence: TGTGCCAGCAGCGTCGGACTAGCGGGAGGAGCAGGGGAGACCCAGTACTTC. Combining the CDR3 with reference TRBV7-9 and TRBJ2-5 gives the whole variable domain DTGVSQNPRHKITKRGQNVTFRCDPISEHNRLYWYRQTLGQGPEFLTYFQNEAQLEKSRLLSDRFSAERPKGSFSTLEIQRTEQGDSAMYLCASSVGLAGGAGETQYFGPGTRLLVL.

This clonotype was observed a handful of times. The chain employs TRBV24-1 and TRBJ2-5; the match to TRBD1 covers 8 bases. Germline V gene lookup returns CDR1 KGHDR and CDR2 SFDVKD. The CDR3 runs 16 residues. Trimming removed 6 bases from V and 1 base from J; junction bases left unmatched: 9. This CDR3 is CATSKGQGASQETQYF. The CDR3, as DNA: TGTGCCACCAGTAAGGGGCAGGGGGCCTCCCAAGAGACCCAGTACTTC.

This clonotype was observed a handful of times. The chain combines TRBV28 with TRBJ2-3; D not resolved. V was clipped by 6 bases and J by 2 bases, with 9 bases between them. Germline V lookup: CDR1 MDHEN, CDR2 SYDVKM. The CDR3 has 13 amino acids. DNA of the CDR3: TGTGCCAGCAGCCCAAGCCACACAGATACGCAGTATTTT. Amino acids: CASSPSHTDTQYF.

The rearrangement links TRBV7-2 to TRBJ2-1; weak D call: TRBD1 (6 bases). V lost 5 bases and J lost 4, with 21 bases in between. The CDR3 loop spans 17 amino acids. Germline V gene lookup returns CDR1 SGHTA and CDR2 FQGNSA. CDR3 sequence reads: CASSKWGGTRQYNEQFF. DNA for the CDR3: TGTGCCAGCAGCAAATGGGGTGGGACACGCCAATACAATGAGCAGTTCTTC.

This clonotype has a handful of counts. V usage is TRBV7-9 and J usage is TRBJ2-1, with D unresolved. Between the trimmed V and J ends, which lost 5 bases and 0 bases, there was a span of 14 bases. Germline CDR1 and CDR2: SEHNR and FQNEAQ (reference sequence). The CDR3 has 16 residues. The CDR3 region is CASSTTEASSYNEQFF. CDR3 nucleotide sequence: TGTGCCAGCAGCACAACCGAGGCCAGCTCCTACAATGAGCAGTTCTTC. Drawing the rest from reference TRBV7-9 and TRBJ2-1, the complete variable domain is DTGVSQNPRHKITKRGQNVTFRCDPISEHNRLYWYRQTLGQGPEFLTYFQNEAQLEKSRLLSDRFSAERPKGSFSTLEIQRTEQGDSAMYLCASSTTEASSYNEQFFGPGTRLTVL.

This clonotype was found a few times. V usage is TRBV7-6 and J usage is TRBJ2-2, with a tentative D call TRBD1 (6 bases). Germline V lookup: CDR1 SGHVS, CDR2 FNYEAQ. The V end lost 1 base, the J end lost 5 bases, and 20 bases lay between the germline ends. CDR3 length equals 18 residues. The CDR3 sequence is CASSLGSGTPTSTGELFF. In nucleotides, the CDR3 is TGTGCCAGCAGCTTAGGGTCTGGGACACCCACGAGTACCGGGGAGCTGTTTTTT.